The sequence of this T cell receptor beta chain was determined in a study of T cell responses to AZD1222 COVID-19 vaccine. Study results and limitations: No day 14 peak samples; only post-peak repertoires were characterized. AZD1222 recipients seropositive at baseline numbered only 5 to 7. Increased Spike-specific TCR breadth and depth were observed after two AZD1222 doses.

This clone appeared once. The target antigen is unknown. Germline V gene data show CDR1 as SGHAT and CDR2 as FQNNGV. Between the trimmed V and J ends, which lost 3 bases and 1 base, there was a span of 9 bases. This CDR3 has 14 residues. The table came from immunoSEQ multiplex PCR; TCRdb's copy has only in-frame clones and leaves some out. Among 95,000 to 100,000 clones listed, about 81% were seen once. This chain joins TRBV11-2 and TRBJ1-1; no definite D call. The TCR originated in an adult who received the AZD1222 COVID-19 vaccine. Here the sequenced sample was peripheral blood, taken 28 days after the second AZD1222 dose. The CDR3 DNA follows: TGTGCCAGCAGCTTCGGACGAAAGAACACTGAAGCTTTCTTT. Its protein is CASSFGRKNTEAFF.